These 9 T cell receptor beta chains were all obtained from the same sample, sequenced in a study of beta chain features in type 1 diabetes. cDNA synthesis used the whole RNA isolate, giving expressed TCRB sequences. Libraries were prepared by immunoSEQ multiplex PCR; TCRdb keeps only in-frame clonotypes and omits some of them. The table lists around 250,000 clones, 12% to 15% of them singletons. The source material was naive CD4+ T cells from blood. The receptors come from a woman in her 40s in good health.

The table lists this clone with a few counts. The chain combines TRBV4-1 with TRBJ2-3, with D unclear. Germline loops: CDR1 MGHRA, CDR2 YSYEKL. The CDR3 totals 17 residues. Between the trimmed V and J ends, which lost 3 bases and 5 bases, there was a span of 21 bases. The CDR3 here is CASSHARSRLREDTQYF. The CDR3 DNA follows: TGCGCCAGCAGCCATGCTAGGAGCCGCCTTAGAGAAGATACGCAGTATTTT.

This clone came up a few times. In DNA form, the CDR3 reads TGTGCCAGCAGCCCTCGACTAGTCGGGTCCCAAGAGACCCAGTACTTC. It translates to CASSPRLVGSQETQYF. The chain recombines TRBV7-8 with TRBJ2-5, with TRBD2 as a possible D gene (6 bases). The CDR3 runs 16 residues. CDR1 is SGHVS, CDR2 FQNEAQ, per germline. Trimming removed 5 bases at V and 1 base at J, with 17 bases between.

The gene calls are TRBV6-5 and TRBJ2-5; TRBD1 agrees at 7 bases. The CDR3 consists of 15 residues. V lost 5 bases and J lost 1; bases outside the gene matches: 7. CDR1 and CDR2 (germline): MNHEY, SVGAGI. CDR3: CASSRTGTAQETQYF. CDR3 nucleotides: TGTGCCAGCAGTAGAACCGGGACAGCCCAAGAGACCCAGTACTTC.

In nucleotides, the CDR3 is TGCGCCAGCAGTGAATACGACAGGAACTATGGCTACACCTTC. Residues: CASSEYDRNYGYTF. J is TRBJ1-2 and V is TRBV10-2; possible D gene TRBD1, 6 bases. Per germline, CDR1 WSHSY and CDR2 SAAADI. The CDR3 spans 14 residues. Trimming pared 3 bases from V and 2 bases from J, leaving 10 bases between.

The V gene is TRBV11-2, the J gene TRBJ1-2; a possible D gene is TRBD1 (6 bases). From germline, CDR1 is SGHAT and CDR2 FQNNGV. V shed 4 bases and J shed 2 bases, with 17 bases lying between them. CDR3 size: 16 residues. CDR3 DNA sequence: TGTGCCAGCAGCTCCGGGGGGGCGAGGGTAAACTATGGCTACACCTTC. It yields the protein CASSSGGARVNYGYTF.

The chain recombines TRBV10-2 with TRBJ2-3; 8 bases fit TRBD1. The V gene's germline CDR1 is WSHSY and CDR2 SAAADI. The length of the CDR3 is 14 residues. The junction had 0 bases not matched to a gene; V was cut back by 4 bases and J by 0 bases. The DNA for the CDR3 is TGCGCCAGCAGTGGGACAGGGAGCACAGATACGCAGTATTTT. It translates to CASSGTGSTDTQYF.

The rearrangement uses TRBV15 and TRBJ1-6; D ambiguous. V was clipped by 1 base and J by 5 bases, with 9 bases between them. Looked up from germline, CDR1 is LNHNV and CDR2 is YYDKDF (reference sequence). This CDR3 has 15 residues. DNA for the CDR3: TGTGCCACCAGCAGAGTTGAGTTCCATAATTCACCCCTCCACTTT. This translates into CATSRVEFHNSPLHF.

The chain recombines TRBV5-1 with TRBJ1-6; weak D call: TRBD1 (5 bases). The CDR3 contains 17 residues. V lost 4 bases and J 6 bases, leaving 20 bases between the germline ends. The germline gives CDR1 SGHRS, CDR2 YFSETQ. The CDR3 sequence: CASSRRQSGGTNSPLHF. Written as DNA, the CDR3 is TGCGCCAGCAGCAGACGACAGAGTGGGGGGACTAATTCACCCCTCCACTTT.

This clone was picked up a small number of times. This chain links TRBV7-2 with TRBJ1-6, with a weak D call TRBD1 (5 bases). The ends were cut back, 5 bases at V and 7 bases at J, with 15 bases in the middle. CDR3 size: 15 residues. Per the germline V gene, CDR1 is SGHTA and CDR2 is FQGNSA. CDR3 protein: CASSRLGTRNSPLHF. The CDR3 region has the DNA TGTGCCAGCAGCCGGCTCGGGACTAGGAATTCACCCCTCCACTTT.